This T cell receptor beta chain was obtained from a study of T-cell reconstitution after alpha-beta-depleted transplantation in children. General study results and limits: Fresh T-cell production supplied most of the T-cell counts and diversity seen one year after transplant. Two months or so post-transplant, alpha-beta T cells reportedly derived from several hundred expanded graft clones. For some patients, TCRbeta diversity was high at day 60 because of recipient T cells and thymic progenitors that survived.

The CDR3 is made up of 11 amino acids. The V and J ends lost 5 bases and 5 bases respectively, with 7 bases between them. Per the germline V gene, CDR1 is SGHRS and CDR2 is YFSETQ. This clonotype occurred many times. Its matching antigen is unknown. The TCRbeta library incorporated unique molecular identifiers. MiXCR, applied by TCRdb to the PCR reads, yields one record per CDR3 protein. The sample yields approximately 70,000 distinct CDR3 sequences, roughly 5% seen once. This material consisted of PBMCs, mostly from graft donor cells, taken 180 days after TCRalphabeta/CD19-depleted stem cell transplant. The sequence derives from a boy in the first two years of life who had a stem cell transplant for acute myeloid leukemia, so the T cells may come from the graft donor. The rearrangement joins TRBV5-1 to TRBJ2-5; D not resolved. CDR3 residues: CASRTGETQYF. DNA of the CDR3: TGCGCCAGCAGAACCGGGGAGACCCAGTACTTC.